Only a few counts were recorded for the clone carrying this T cell receptor beta chain. The authors made TCR beta cDNA from around 500 ng total RNA with a constant-region primer. For TCR beta, libraries were produced by three nested multiplex PCR rounds using slightly modified ARM-PCR. A C-beta reverse primer and TRBV1-TRBV30 forward primers served in each of the first two PCR rounds, at ten to eleven cycles apiece. MiXCR, run by TCRdb on the multiplex PCR reads, gives a single entry per CDR3 protein. The sample holds some 180,000 distinct CDR3 sequences, 50% to 75% seen once. The data are from a study of tumor-infiltrating lymphocytes in primary liver carcinoma. Study as a whole: Surgeons treated the primary liver carcinoma of the patients by surgical resection.

In germline, CDR1 is MNHNS, CDR2 SASEGT. This CDR3 contains 15 residues. The ends lost 4 bases at V and 0 bases at J; junction bases unmatched: 4. Unsorted whole blood yielded blood RNA, and germline DNA was extracted as well. The source is a man in his forties or fifties with primary liver carcinoma and hepatitis B virus infection. Sequences were obtained from peripheral blood. The rearrangement uses TRBV6-1 and TRBJ1-1; the match to TRBD1 covers 8 bases. CDR3 in DNA: TGTGCCAGCAGTGCCAGGACAGGGATGAACACTGAAGCTTTCTTT. Protein product: CASSARTGMNTEAFF.